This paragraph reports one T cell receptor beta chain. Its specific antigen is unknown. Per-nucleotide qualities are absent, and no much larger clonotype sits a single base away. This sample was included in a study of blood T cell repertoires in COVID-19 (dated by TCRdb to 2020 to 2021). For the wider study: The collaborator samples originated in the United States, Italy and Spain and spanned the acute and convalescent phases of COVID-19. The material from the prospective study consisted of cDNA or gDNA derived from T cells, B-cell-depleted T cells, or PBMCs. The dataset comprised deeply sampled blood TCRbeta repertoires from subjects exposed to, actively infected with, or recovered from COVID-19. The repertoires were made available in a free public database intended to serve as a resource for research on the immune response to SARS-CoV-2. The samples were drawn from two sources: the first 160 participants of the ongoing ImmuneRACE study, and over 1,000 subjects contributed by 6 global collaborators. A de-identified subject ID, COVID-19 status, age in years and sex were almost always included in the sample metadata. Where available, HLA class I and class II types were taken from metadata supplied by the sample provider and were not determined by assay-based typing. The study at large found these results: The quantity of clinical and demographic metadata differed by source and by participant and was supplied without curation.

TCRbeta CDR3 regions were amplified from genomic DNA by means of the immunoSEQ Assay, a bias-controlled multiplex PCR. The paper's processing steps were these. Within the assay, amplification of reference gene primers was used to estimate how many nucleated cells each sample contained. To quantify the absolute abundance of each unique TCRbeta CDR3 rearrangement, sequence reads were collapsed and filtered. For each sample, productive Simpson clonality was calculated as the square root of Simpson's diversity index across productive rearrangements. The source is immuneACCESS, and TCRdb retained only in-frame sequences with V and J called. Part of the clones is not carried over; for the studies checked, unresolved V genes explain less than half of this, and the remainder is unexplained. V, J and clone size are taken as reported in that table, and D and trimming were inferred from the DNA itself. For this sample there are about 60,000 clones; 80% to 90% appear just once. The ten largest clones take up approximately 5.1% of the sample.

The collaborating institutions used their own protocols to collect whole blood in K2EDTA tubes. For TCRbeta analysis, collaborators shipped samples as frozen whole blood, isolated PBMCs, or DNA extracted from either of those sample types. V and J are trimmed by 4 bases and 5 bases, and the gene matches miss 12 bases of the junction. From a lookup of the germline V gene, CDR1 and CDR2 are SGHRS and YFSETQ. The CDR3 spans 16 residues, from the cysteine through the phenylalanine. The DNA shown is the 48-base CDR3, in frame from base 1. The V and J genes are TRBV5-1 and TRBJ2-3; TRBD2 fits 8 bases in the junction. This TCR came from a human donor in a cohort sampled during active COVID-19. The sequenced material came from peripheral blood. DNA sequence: TGCGCCAGCAGCCTGACTAGCGACCCCGGTTTAGATACGCAGTATTTT. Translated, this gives CASSLTSDPGLDTQYF.